The present T cell receptor beta chain was sequenced within a study of CD8 T cells in Susac syndrome. Study overall: Patients with Susac syndrome were therapy-naive, on corticosteroids, or on intravenous immunoglobulin alone at blood draw.

Germline loops: CDR1 SGHTA, CDR2 FQGNSA. With 5 bases removed from V and 8 bases from J, the gap between germline ends came to 14 bases. The CDR3 extends over 13 amino acids. The patients with Susac syndrome satisfied recently defined diagnostic criteria for either definite or probable disease. Random hexamers were used to reverse transcribe an amount of about 0.5 to 1 ug RNA. Coverage of TCR beta CDR3 amplification by immunoSEQ multiplex PCR extended to 54 Vbeta and 13 Jbeta. A single record per CDR3 protein comes from TCRdb applying MiXCR to the immunoSEQ multiplex PCR reads. The sample has 80,000 or so distinct CDR3 sequences; roughly 95% are singletons.

This sequence joins TRBV7-2 and TRBJ2-3; D might be TRBD2 (5 bases). The sequenced sample consisted of CD8+ T cells from PBMCs. This receptor was identified in a human donor with Susac syndrome. The CDR3 sequence: CASSPGKWGTQYF. The CDR3 coding sequence is TGTGCCAGCAGCCCCGGGAAGTGGGGTACGCAGTATTTT.